The 20 T cell receptor beta chains given below trace back to one sample, sequenced in a study of T cell responses to AZD1222 COVID-19 vaccine. The protocol was immunoSEQ multiplex PCR, while the TCRdb copy is restricted to in-frame clones and leaves out a portion. The data show 90,000 to 110,000 clones, 85% to 90% seen once. Sequenced here: peripheral blood, sampled 28 days after the second AZD1222 dose. The receptor source for this set is an adult who received the AZD1222 COVID-19 vaccine.

V and J are TRBV5-1 and TRBJ2-3; D is unclear. The V gene's germline CDR1 is SGHRS and CDR2 YFSETQ. This CDR3 spans 12 amino acids. Trimming shortened V by 2 bases and J by 3 bases, and 4 bases separated the two germline ends. The CDR3 protein is CASSFSTDTQYF. CDR3 nucleotide sequence: TGCGCCAGCAGCTTTAGTACAGATACGCAGTATTTT.

The chain has TRBV28 and TRBJ2-1; unclear D gene. The CDR3 runs to 17 residues. The V end was cut by 4 bases, the J end by 4 bases, with 20 bases between. CDR1 and CDR2 (germline): MDHEN, SYDVKM. CDR3 bases: TGTGCCAGCAGTTCCGCAGACTCAGAGGCTAAATACAATGAGCAGTTCTTC. Translating gives CASSSADSEAKYNEQFF.

V usage is TRBV11-2 and J usage is TRBJ2-1; D call uncertain. The CDR3 is 13 residues long. Germline V gene sequence: CDR1 SGHAT, CDR2 FQNNGV. The ends were cut back, 1 base at V and 3 bases at J, with 4 bases in the middle. CDR3 coding DNA: TGTGCCAGCAGCTTAGCTAGCTACAATGAGCAGTTCTTC. The encoded protein is CASSLASYNEQFF.

V usage is TRBV28 and J usage is TRBJ2-7; either TRBD1 or TRBD2 may fit D (7 bases each). Germline V CDR1 and CDR2: MDHEN, SYDVKM. The ends were cut back, 6 bases at V and 9 bases at J, with 18 bases in the middle. The length of the CDR3 is 13 residues. CDR3 sequence (DNA): TGTGCCAGCAGAGAGCAGGGGGAGGGGGTGCAGTACTTC. It yields the protein CASREQGEGVQYF.

CDR3 residues: CASSRRTSSEQYF. CDR3 nucleotide sequence: TGTGCCAGCAGCCGCCGGACTAGCAGCGAGCAGTACTTC. The chain has TRBV3-1 (or the pseudogene TRBV3-2) and TRBJ2-7; 8 bases agree with TRBD2. The CDR3 is made up of 13 amino acids. Germline-derived CDR1 and CDR2 are LGHDT and YNNKEL (reference sequence). V shed 4 bases and J 6 bases; nucleotides not matched to a gene: 5.

J is TRBJ2-1 and V is TRBV10-2; D call uncertain. The CDR3 covers 12 residues. Germline V gene sequence: CDR1 WSHSY, CDR2 SAAADI. The V end lost 10 bases, the J end lost 6 bases, and 13 bases lay between the germline ends. DNA for the CDR3: TGCGCCACCTATCTAGTCCCCAATGAGCAGTTCTTC. Translated: CATYLVPNEQFF.

This sequence joins TRBV4-2 and TRBJ1-2, with TRBD1 identical over 7 bases. Germline V gene lookup returns CDR1 LGHNA and CDR2 YNFKEQ. The V gene end was trimmed by 3 bases and the J gene end by 3 bases; junction bases not matched to a gene: 1. The CDR3 covers 13 residues. As DNA, the CDR3 is TGTGCCAGCAGCCAGACAGGGTACTATGGCTACACCTTC. The encoded protein is CASSQTGYYGYTF.

The V call is TRBV28, the J call TRBJ1-1; D is uncertain. V was clipped by 5 bases and J by 6 bases, with 16 bases between them. Germline values: CDR1 MDHEN, CDR2 SYDVKM. The length of the CDR3 is 14 residues. CDR3 bases: TGTGCCAGCAGTCCCCGGGGAAGGCCCCCTGAAGCTTTCTTT. It is translated as CASSPRGRPPEAFF.

This clone has only a few counts. The V and J genes are TRBV3-1 (or the pseudogene TRBV3-2) and TRBJ1-2; D is ambiguous. Germline CDR1 reads LGHDT; CDR2 reads YNNKEL (reference sequence). The V end was cut by 4 bases, the J end by 8 bases, with 14 bases between. The CDR3 runs 13 residues. CDR3 sequence: CASSRRGPGGYTF. The CDR3 DNA reads TGTGCCAGCAGCCGAAGAGGGCCGGGAGGCTACACCTTC.

The genes are TRBV27 and TRBJ1-2, with a weak D call TRBD1 (5 bases). CDR1 and CDR2 (germline): MNHEY, SMNVEV (reference sequence). The CDR3 consists of 13 residues. Trimming cost V 4 bases and J 8 bases, with 14 bases left between them. The CDR3 sequence is CASSWAGQGGYTF. The CDR3, as DNA: TGTGCCAGCAGTTGGGCAGGGCAGGGAGGCTACACCTTC.

The rearrangement joins TRBV7-8 to TRBJ1-5; no clear D gene. Germline V gives CDR1 SGHVS, CDR2 FQNEAQ. CDR3 length: 17 amino acids. V was shortened by 0 bases and J by 5 bases, with 17 bases between the two germline ends. The CDR3 bases are TGTGCCAGCAGCTTAGCAACGACGGGTCTCCCCTATCAGCCCCAGCATTTT. Residues: CASSLATTGLPYQPQHF.

This clone was counted a few times. The rearrangement uses TRBV12-3 or TRBV12-4 and TRBJ1-1, with a possible D match to TRBD1 (5 bases). The length of the CDR3 is 13 residues. Trimming left V 5 bases short and J 3 bases short, with 10 bases between. The CDR3 region is CASSRQIYTEAFF. The DNA of the CDR3 is TGTGCCAGCAGTCGACAGATCTACACTGAAGCTTTCTTT.

The V and J genes are TRBV2 and TRBJ1-5, with D uncertain. V lost 0 bases, J lost 0 bases, and 6 bases lay in between. Looked up from germline, CDR1 is SNHLY and CDR2 is FYNNEI. The CDR3 is 15 amino acids. CDR3 sequence: CASSEAYYSNQPQHF. The CDR3 DNA follows: TGTGCCAGCAGTGAAGCGTATTATAGCAATCAGCCCCAGCATTTT.

This clone has just a few counts. The chain couples TRBV19 to TRBJ1-2; D is undetermined. The CDR3 runs to 15 residues. V dropped 5 bases and J dropped 6 bases, with 19 bases sitting between them. Germline assignment: CDR1 LNHDA and CDR2 SQIVND (reference sequence). CDR3 residues: CASSPRRLRGDGYTF. DNA for the CDR3: TGTGCCAGTAGTCCCCGACGCCTCCGAGGAGATGGCTACACCTTC.

The chain links TRBV7-2 to TRBJ1-5; D is ambiguous. The CDR3 covers 16 residues. Trimming removed 1 base at V and 3 bases at J, with 13 bases between. From germline, CDR1 is SGHTA and CDR2 FQGNSA. The CDR3 region is CASSLGSLPNNQPQHF. CDR3 nucleotide sequence: TGTGCCAGCAGCTTAGGTTCACTCCCGAACAATCAGCCCCAGCATTTT.

The V gene is TRBV20-1, the J gene TRBJ2-1, with 8 bases that match TRBD2. This CDR3 spans 17 amino acids. The junction had 17 bases not matched to a gene; V was cut back by 3 bases and J by 7 bases. Germline V gives CDR1 DFQATT, CDR2 SNEGSKA (reference sequence). The CDR3: CSASGESRGRPGNEQFF. In DNA form, the CDR3 reads TGCAGTGCTAGTGGGGAGTCTCGCGGGAGGCCTGGGAATGAGCAGTTCTTC.

The V and J genes are TRBV19 and TRBJ2-4; 7 nucleotides match TRBD1. CDR3 length equals 17 residues. In germline, CDR1 is LNHDA, CDR2 SQIVND (reference sequence). Germline trimming cut 9 bases from V and 0 bases from J; bases unmatched to any gene: 14. The CDR3 sequence: CASMGQNPSRAKNIQYF. The CDR3 DNA is TGTGCCAGCATGGGACAGAACCCGTCGAGAGCCAAAAACATTCAGTACTTC.

A few counts support this clone. The chain carries TRBV5-1 and TRBJ2-7; either TRBD1 or TRBD2 may supply D (5 bases each). V lost 3 bases, J lost 6 bases, and 19 bases lay in between. Germline CDR1 and CDR2: SGHRS and YFSETQ. This CDR3 has 15 amino acids. The CDR3 region has the DNA TGCGCCAGCAGCTCGACCGGGGACGCGAGGGGCGAGCAGTACTTC. Its protein product is CASSSTGDARGEQYF.

The CDR3 is CASSLTSGNIHEQYF. CDR3 nucleotides: TGTGCCAGCAGCCTCACTAGCGGGAATATCCACGAGCAGTACTTC. The chain uses TRBV6-5 and TRBJ2-7, with TRBD2 identical over 10 bases. After removal of 6 bases from V and 5 bases from J, the junction contained 10 bases not matched to a gene. The CDR3 runs 15 residues. Germline CDR1 reads MNHEY; CDR2 reads SVGAGI.

The genes are TRBV7-6 and TRBJ2-2; no clear D. V was trimmed by 2 bases and J by 2 bases, leaving 6 bases between them. Germline V CDR1 and CDR2: SGHVS, FNYEAQ. The CDR3 sequence is 14 residues long. The chain's CDR3 is CASSLFRNTGELFF. The CDR3 bases are TGTGCCAGCAGCTTATTTCGTAACACCGGGGAGCTGTTTTTT. Using reference TRBV7-6 and TRBJ2-2 for the parts outside the CDR3, the full variable domain is GAGVSQSPRYKVTKRGQDVALRCDPISGHVSLYWYRQALGQGPEFLTYFNYEAQQDKSGLPNDRFSAERPEGSISTLTIQRTEQRDSAMYRCASSLFRNTGELFFGEGSRLTVL.